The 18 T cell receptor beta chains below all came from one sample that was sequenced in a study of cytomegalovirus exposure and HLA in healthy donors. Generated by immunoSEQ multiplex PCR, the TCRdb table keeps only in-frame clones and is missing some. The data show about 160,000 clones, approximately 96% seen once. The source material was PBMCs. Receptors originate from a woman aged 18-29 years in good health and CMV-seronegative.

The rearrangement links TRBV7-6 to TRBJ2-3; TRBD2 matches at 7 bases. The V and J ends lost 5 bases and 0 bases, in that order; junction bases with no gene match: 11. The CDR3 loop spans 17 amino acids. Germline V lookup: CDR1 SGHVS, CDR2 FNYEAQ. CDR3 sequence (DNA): TGTGCCAGCAGCCGCGGGGTAGCGGGCACTAGCACAGATACGCAGTATTTT. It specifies CASSRGVAGTSTDTQYF.

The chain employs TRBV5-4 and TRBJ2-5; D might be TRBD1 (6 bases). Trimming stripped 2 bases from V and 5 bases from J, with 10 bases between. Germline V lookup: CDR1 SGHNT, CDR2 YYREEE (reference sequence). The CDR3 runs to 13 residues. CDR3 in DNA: TGTGCCAGCAGCTTAAGGACAGCGGAGACCCAGTACTTC. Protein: CASSLRTAETQYF.

CDR3 protein: CASTPKRIRADTQYF. The CDR3, as DNA: TGTGCCAGCACCCCCAAGCGAATCAGGGCAGATACGCAGTATTTT. The gene calls are TRBV7-2 and TRBJ2-3, with a possible D match to TRBD1 (5 bases). Trimming left V 7 bases short and J 4 bases short, with 18 bases between. This CDR3 is 15 amino acids long. The germline gives CDR1 SGHTA, CDR2 FQGNSA.

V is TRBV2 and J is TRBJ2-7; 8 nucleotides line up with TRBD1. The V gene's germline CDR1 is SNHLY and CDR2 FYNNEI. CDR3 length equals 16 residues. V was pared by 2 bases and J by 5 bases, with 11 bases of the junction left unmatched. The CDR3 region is CASSEFVGQGADEQYF. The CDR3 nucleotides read TGTGCCAGCAGTGAATTCGTGGGTCAGGGGGCCGACGAGCAGTACTTC.

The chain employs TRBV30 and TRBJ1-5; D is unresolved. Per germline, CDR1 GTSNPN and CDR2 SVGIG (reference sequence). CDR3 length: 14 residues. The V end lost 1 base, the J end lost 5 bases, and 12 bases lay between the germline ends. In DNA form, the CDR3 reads TGTGCCTGGAGTGGCGGCGCCAACTATCAGCCCCAGCATTTT. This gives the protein CAWSGGANYQPQHF. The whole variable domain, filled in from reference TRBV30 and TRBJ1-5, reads SQTIHQWPATLVQPVGSPLSLECTVEGTSNPNLYWYRQAAGRGLQLLFYSVGIGQISSEVPQNLSASRPQDRQFILSSKKLLLSDSGFYLCAWSGGANYQPQHFGDGTRLSIL.

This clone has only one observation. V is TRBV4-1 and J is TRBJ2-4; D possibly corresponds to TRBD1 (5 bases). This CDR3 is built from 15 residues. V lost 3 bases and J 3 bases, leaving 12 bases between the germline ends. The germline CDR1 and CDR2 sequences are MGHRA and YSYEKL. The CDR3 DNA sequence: TGCGCCAGCAGCCACATGAGCCAGGGCAAAAACATTCAGTACTTC. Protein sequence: CASSHMSQGKNIQYF.

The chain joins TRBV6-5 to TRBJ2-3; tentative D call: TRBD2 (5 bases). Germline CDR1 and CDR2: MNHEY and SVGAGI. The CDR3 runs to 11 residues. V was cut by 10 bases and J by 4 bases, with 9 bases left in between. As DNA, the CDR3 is TGTGCCACACAGAGGGCAGATACGCAGTATTTT. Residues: CATQRADTQYF.

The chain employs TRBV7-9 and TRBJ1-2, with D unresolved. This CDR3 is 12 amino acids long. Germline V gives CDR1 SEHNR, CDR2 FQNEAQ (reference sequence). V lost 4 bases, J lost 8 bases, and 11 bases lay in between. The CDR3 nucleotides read TGTGCCAGCAGCTCTCCGTTTGGCGGCTACACCTTC. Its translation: CASSSPFGGYTF.

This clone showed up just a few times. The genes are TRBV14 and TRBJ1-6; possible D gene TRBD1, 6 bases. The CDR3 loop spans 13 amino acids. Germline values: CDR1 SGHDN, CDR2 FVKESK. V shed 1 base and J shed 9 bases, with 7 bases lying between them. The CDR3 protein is CASSQARGSPLHF. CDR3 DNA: TGTGCCAGCAGCCAAGCCAGGGGTTCACCCCTCCACTTT.

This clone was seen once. CDR3 coding DNA: TGTGCCACCAGCAGGGAGGGAAGGACCATATATTTT. It is translated as CATSREGRTIYF. The chain has TRBV15 and TRBJ1-3; D is unresolved. The germline V and J ends were trimmed by 3 bases and 10 bases, with 10 bases remaining between them. CDR3 size: 12 residues. In germline, CDR1 is LNHNV, CDR2 YYDKDF (reference sequence).

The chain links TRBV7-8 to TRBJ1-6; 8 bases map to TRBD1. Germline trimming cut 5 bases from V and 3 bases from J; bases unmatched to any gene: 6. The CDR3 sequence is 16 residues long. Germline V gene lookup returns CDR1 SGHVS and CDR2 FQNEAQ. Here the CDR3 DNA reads TGTGCCAGCAGCGACCGGGGACAGGACTATAATTCACCCCTCCACTTT. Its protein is CASSDRGQDYNSPLHF.

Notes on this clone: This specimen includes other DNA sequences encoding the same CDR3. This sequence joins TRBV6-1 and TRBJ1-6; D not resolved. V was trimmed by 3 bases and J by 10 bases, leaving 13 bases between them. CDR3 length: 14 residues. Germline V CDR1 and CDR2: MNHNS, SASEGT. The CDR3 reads CASSEAAGGSPLHF. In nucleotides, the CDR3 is TGTGCCAGCAGTGAGGCTGCGGGCGGGTCACCCCTCCACTTT.

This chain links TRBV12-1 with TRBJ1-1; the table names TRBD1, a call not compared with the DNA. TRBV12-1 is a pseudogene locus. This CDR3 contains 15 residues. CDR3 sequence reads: CASRCLNPGIIKGFF. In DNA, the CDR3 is TGTGCCAGCAGGTGTCTTAATCCAGGGATCATTAAGGGTTTCTTT.

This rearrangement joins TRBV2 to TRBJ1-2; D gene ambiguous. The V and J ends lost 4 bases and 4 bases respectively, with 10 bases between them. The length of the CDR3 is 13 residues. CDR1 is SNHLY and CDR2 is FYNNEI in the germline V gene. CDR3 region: CASSVEGIYGYTF. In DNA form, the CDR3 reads TGTGCCAGCAGTGTGGAGGGAATCTATGGCTACACCTTC.

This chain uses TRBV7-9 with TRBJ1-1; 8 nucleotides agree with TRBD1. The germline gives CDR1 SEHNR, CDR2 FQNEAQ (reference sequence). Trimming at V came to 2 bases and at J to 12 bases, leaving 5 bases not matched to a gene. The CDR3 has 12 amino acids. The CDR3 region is CASSLLDRVTFF. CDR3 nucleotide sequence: TGTGCCAGCAGCTTACTGGACAGGGTGACTTTCTTT.

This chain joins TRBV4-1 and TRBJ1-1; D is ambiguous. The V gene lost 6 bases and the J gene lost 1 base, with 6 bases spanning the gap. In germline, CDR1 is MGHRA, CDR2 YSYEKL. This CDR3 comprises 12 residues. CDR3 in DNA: TGCGCCAGCAGGGGCACGAACACTGAAGCTTTCTTT. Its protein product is CASRGTNTEAFF.

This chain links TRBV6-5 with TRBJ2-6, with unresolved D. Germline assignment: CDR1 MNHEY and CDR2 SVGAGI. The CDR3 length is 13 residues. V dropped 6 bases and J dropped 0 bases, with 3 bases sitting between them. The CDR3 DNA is TGTGCCAGCAGCCTCTCTGGGGCCAACGTCCTGACTTTC. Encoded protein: CASSLSGANVLTF.

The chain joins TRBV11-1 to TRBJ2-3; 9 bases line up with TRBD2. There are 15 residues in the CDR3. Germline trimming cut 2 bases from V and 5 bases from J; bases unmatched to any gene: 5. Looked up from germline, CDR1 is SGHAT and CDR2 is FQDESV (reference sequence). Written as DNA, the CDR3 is TGTGCCAGCAGCTTACAGCGGGGGGCCCGAGATACGCAGTATTTT. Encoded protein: CASSLQRGARDTQYF.